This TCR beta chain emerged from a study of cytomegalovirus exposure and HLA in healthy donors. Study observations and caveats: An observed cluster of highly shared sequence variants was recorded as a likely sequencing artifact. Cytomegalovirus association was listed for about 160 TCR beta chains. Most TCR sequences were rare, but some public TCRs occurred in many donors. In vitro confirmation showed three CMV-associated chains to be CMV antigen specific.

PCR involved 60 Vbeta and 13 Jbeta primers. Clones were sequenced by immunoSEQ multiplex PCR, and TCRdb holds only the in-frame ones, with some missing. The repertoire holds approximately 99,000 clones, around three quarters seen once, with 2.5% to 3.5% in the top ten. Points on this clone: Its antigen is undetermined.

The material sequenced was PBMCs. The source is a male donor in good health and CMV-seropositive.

CDR3 in DNA: TGCAGCGTGGGGACAGGGTGGAACTATGGCTACACCTTC. It is translated as CSVGTGWNYGYTF. The chain joins TRBV29-1 to TRBJ1-2; 9 bases are shared with TRBD1. The J segment lost 2 bases and the V segment lost 6 bases, leaving 4 bases of the junction unmatched. Germline CDR1 is SQVTM and CDR2 is ANQGSEA. This CDR3 is 13 amino acids long.